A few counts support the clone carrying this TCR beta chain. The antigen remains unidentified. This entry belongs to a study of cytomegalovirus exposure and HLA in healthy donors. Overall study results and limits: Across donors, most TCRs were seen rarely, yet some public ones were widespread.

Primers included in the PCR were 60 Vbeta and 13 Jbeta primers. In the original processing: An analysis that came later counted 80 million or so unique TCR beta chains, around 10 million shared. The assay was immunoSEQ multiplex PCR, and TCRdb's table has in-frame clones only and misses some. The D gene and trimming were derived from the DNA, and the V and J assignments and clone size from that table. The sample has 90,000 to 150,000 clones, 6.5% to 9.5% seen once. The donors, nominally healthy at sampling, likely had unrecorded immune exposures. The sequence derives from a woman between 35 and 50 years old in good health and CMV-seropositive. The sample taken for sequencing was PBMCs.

The CDR3 nucleotides are TGTGCCAGCAGTTATTCGAGTCCCTACGAGCAGTACTTC. Its protein is CASSYSSPYEQYF. The chain uses TRBV6-6 and TRBJ2-7; D call uncertain. Trimming took 3 bases from V and 2 from J, leaving 8 bases between them. Germline V gene data show CDR1 as MNHNY and CDR2 as SVGAGI (reference sequence). This CDR3 has 13 amino acids.